The next 3 T cell receptor beta chains were all read from a single sample in a study of T cell responses to AZD1222 COVID-19 vaccine. Some clones are missing from TCRdb's copy, which holds only in-frame ones; the method was immunoSEQ multiplex PCR. The sample has around 100,000 clones; nearly 90% are singletons. The material sequenced was peripheral blood, taken on day 0 of AZD1222 vaccination. These receptors all come from an adult in good health.

This chain links TRBV7-2 with TRBJ2-7; D is uncertain. The CDR3 has 14 amino acids. Trimming removed 2 bases from V and 4 bases from J, with 12 bases in between. Germline V CDR1 and CDR2: SGHTA, FQGNSA. CDR3 sequence (DNA): TGTGCCAGCAGCTTATACGGGTCAGGATACGAGCAGTACTTC. Protein sequence: CASSLYGSGYEQYF.

The J gene is TRBJ2-7, the V gene TRBV12-3 or TRBV12-4; D unclear. This CDR3 is 12 amino acids long. V dropped 5 bases and J dropped 9 bases, with 14 bases sitting between them. The CDR3 loop is CASSPYGSRQYF. The CDR3 DNA sequence: TGTGCCAGCAGTCCCTACGGTAGTCGGCAGTACTTC.

This rearrangement joins TRBV7-2 to TRBJ1-5, with a possible D match to TRBD1 (5 bases). The germline V and J ends were trimmed by 1 base and 2 bases, with 18 bases remaining between them. CDR3 size: 18 residues. Germline CDR1 and CDR2: SGHTA and FQGNSA. The CDR3 here is CASSLGRTSGWGNQPQHF. For the CDR3, the DNA is TGTGCCAGCAGCTTAGGGCGGACATCCGGTTGGGGCAATCAGCCCCAGCATTTT.